A single sample is the source of the 9 T cell receptor beta chains below, sequenced in a study of PD-L1 blockade in urothelial cancer. Time point given: peripheral blood 6 weeks after treatment start. The method was immunoSEQ multiplex PCR; TCRdb's version includes in-frame clones alone and lacks a portion of them. The data contain about 120,000 clones, about 83% of them singletons. Specimen: PBMCs, collected around atezolizumab (anti-PD-L1) treatment. All receptors come from a man in his fifties with urothelial cancer.

J is TRBJ2-5 and V is TRBV5-4, with D possibly being TRBD2 (6 bases). The ends were cut back, 4 bases at V and 1 base at J, with 20 bases in the middle. Germline CDR1 and CDR2: SGHNT and YYREEE (reference sequence). The CDR3 length is 17 residues. This CDR3 reads CASSGRLGAEFQETQYF. CDR3 sequence (DNA): TGTGCCAGCAGCGGACGACTAGGAGCCGAATTCCAAGAGACCCAGTACTTC.

The chain employs TRBV6-6 and TRBJ2-1; 7 bases match TRBD1. Germline V gene lookup returns CDR1 MNHNY and CDR2 SVGAGI (reference sequence). V was clipped by 6 bases and J by 1 base; unmatched bases: 3. The CDR3 extends over 14 amino acids. The CDR3 spells CASRKQGSYNEQFF. The CDR3 DNA sequence: TGTGCCAGCAGAAAACAGGGGTCCTACAATGAGCAGTTCTTC.

The chain recombines TRBV28 with TRBJ1-4, with TRBD1 identical over 7 bases. CDR3 length equals 14 residues. V shed 5 bases and J 3 bases; nucleotides not matched to a gene: 3. Germline V CDR1 and CDR2: MDHEN, SYDVKM. The CDR3 bases are TGTGCCAGCAGTCAGGACAGGCCTAATGAAAAACTGTTTTTT. Residues: CASSQDRPNEKLFF.

The chain is built from TRBV19 and TRBJ2-3; no definite D call. Trimming shortened V by 4 bases and J by 2 bases, and 13 bases separated the two germline ends. This CDR3 contains 15 residues. Germline loops: CDR1 LNHDA, CDR2 SQIVND (reference sequence). The CDR3 is CASSKRRVHTDTQYF. In nucleotides, the CDR3 is TGTGCCAGTAGTAAGCGAAGAGTTCACACAGATACGCAGTATTTT.

The chain links TRBV2 to TRBJ2-2; 8 bases match TRBD2. V shed 6 bases, J shed 1 base, and the junction held 1 base outside the gene matches. The CDR3 has 14 amino acids. Germline assignment: CDR1 SNHLY and CDR2 FYNNEI. The CDR3 nucleotides read TGTGCCAGCAGACTAGCGGAGAACACCGGGGAGCTGTTTTTT. Translating gives CASRLAENTGELFF.

CDR3 sequence reads: CASSPGRESVGEQYF. As DNA, the CDR3 is TGTGCCAGCTCACCGGGGCGGGAGTCAGTGGGAGAGCAGTACTTC. The chain combines TRBV18 with TRBJ2-7, with 7 bases aligning to TRBD2. Trimming removed 3 bases from V and 7 bases from J; junction bases left unmatched: 12. The CDR3 length is 15 residues. CDR1 and CDR2 (germline): KGHSH, LQKENI.

The V call is TRBV7-3, the J call TRBJ1-1, with TRBD1 matching 12 bases. This CDR3 contains 17 residues. V lost 0 bases, J lost 4 bases, and 6 bases stayed unmatched. In germline, CDR1 is SGHTA, CDR2 FQGTGA. This CDR3 reads CASSLTGTGGRGTEAFF. In DNA form, the CDR3 reads TGTGCCAGCAGCTTAACGGGGACAGGGGGCCGCGGCACTGAAGCTTTCTTT.

V is TRBV7-2 and J is TRBJ1-5; D is ambiguous. The germline gives CDR1 SGHTA, CDR2 FQGNSA. V dropped 2 bases and J dropped 5 bases, with 16 bases sitting between them. The CDR3 contains 16 residues. CDR3 in DNA: TGTGCCAGCAGCTTAAATTTCGGCACAGAGCATCAGCCCCAGCATTTT. Its protein is CASSLNFGTEHQPQHF.

The CDR3 protein is CASSAWRREGAWDEQYF. In DNA, the CDR3 is TGTGCCAGCAGCGCCTGGCGGCGGGAGGGCGCCTGGGACGAGCAGTACTTC. The J gene is TRBJ2-7, the V gene TRBV7-2, with 9 positions matching TRBD2. Germline CDR1 and CDR2: SGHTA and FQGNSA. CDR3 length: 17 residues. The ends lost 5 bases at V and 5 bases at J; junction bases unmatched: 16.